This TCR beta chain was captured in a study of blood T cell repertoires in COVID-19. The overall study: From T cells, B-cell-depleted T cells, or PBMCs came the material, which was cDNA or gDNA.

In the source study's methods: Nucleated cell number was recorded as an estimate derived from reference gene primer amplification. TCRdb's copy holds only in-frame clones and misses some; the assay was immunoSEQ multiplex PCR. From that table come the V and J calls and clone size; the DNA was used to work out D and trimming. In the table there are 120,000 to 150,000 clones, around 82% of which are singletons. The CDR3 length is 17 residues. Residents of 24 US areas, aged roughly 18 to 89 years, made up the participants. The sequence came from a man between 40 and 49 years old with acute COVID-19. The sequenced material came from PBMCs or T cells enriched from blood (not recorded which). This chain links TRBV21-1 with TRBJ2-7; the table's TRBD1 call for D was not verified on the DNA. TRBV21-1 is noted as a pseudogene. In DNA, the CDR3 is TGTGCCAGCAGGGATACGGGACAGGGGGCTCGCTCCTACGAGCAGTACTTC. This translates into CASRDTGQGARSYEQYF.